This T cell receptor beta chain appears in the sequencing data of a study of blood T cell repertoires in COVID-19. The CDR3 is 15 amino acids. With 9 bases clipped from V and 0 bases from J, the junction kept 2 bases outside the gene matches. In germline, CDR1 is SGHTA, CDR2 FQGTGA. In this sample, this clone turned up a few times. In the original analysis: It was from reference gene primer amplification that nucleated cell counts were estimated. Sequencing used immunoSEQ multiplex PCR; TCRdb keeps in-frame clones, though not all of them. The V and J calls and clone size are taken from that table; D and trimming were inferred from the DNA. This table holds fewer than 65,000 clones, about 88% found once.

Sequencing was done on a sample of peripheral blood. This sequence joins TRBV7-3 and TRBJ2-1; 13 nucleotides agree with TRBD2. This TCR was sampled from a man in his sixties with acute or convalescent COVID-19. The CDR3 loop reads CARRTSGGSYNEQFF. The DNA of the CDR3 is TGTGCCAGGAGGACTAGCGGGGGCTCCTACAATGAGCAGTTCTTC.